This T cell receptor (beta chain) was recovered during a study of CXCR3-negative and CXCR3-positive naive CD8 T cells. Findings and limits, study-wide: Naive cells with CXCR3 showed TRB CDR3s that were more hydrophobic than those in CXCR3-negative naive cells. Diversity in memory CD8+ cells fell much lower than the comparably high levels seen in both naive subsets.

Germline loops: CDR1 SEHNR, CDR2 FQNEAQ (reference sequence). The CDR3 has 15 amino acids. Remarks on this clonotype: The antigen is unknown.

UMI-labeled 5' RACE yielded the TRB cDNA libraries. TCRdb reanalyzed the 5' RACE reads, giving one entry per CDR3 protein sequence and no DNA. This sample's table reports some 99,000 distinct CDR3 sequences. Every CD8+ T cell subset underwent triplicate sorting at 300,000 cells apiece. The source material was naive CXCR3+ CD8+ T cells from blood. The subset is: CD45RO-CCR7+CD27+CD95- naive CD8+ T cells expressing CXCR3 (TNR3+). This TCR derives from a human donor in good health. Some clones in this sample may be carry-over from other donors' samples. The chain employs TRBV7-9 and TRBJ1-2; TCRdb calls TRBD1, which cannot be checked without DNA. CDR3 sequence: CASSPGQGAGYGYTF.